This T cell receptor beta chain is from a study of beta chain features in type 1 diabetes. The wider study: Cells sorted and examined across all samples totaled approximately 100,000,000. Study-level findings and limits: When Type 1 diabetes patients were examined, their TCRB CDR3s proved moderately but significantly shorter in all four CD4+ subsets. Naive, central memory and Treg TCRB repertoires appeared more alike in patients than in healthy donors.

Germline V CDR1 and CDR2: LGHNA, YSLEER. V shed 0 bases and J shed 2 bases, with 7 bases lying between them. The CDR3 is 14 residues long. Of note for this clone: The antigen is not known.

Isolation of CD4+ naive, central memory, regulatory and stem cell-like memory cells was achieved by sorting via CD45RO/CCR7/CD25/CD127/CD95/CD27. Each population that was sorted was more than 98% pure. Expressed TCRB transcripts were sequenced because the isolated RNA had all been reverse transcribed beforehand. TCRdb keeps only in-frame clones here, not all; method: immunoSEQ multiplex PCR. The table lists 150,000 to 200,000 clones, about 63% of them singletons. The specimen sequenced was naive CD4+ T cells from blood. The V and J genes are TRBV4-3 and TRBJ1-2; no reliable D call. The TCR sequence derives from a man aged 25 to 40 with type 1 diabetes. DNA for the CDR3: TGCGCCAGCAGCCAAGACGTGGAAAACTATGGCTACACCTTC. Its translation is CASSQDVENYGYTF.